This TCR beta chain was recorded in a study of blood T cell repertoires in COVID-19. All enrollees were about 18 to 100 years old and from about 25 US areas. Each recovered donor of Cohort 3 presented with two negative PCRs, clearance, or symptom resolution. Sequencing was performed with immunoSEQ multiplex PCR; in TCRdb, only in-frame clones are kept and a portion is missing. Seen here are about 270,000 clones, roughly 86% observed once, and the top ten hold under 2.5%. Per germline, CDR1 KGHSH and CDR2 LQKENI. The CDR3 spans 14 residues. Deletions cut 3 bases from V and 4 bases from J, with 12 bases between.

Sequenced: PBMCs or T cells enriched from blood (not recorded which). The chain joins TRBV18 to TRBJ1-2; D uncertain. The sequence was collected from an older woman who had recovered from COVID-19. The CDR3 loop reads CASSPSADFYGYTF. The DNA of the CDR3 is TGTGCCAGCTCACCCTCGGCGGACTTCTATGGCTACACCTTC.